This entry lists 2 T cell receptor beta chains sequenced from one sample in a study of blood T cell repertoires in COVID-19. Method: immunoSEQ multiplex PCR; TCRdb's copy keeps in-frame clones and lacks some. The sample yields some 260,000 clones, nearly 90% seen once. The source material was peripheral blood. The receptors were sampled from a human donor in a cohort sampled during active COVID-19.

The gene calls are TRBV19 and TRBJ2-1, with 10 bases fitting TRBD2. CDR1 is LNHDA and CDR2 is SQIVND in the germline V gene (reference sequence). The CDR3 runs 18 residues. V shed 7 bases and J 9 bases; nucleotides not matched to a gene: 21. CDR3 in DNA: TGTGCCAGTACACGGGGGAGGGTAGGAGCGGGAGGGCCGAGTGAGCAGTTCTTC. Its protein is CASTRGRVGAGGPSEQFF.

The chain is built from TRBV5-5 and TRBJ1-4; 7 bases agree with TRBD1. Germline trimming cut 5 bases from V and 6 bases from J; bases unmatched to any gene: 10. Germline V gene sequence: CDR1 SGHKS, CDR2 YYEKEE (reference sequence). The CDR3 runs to 15 residues. The CDR3 DNA sequence: TGTGCCAGCAGACGTACAGGGGCAACAGATGAAAAACTGTTTTTT. It is translated as CASRRTGATDEKLFF.